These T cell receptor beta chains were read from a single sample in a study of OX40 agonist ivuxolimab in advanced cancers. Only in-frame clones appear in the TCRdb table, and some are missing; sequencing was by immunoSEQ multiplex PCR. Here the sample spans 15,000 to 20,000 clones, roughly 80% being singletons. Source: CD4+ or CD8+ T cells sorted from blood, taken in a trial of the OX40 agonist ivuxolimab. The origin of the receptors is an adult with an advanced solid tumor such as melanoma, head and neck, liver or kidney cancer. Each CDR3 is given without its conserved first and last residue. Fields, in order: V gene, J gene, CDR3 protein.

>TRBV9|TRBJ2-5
ASSVEPTGVETQY
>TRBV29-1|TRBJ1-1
SVVGTGIGYTEAF
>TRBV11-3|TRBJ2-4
ASSLGYENIQY
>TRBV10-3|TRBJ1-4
ASAGEANEKLF
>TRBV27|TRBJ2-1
ASTRGHEQF
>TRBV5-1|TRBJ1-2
ASSSAGTVPYGYT
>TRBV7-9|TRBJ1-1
ASSPLGGLPNTEAF
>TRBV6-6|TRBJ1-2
ASRTGYGYT
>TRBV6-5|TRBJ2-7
ASSYGTGTVEQY
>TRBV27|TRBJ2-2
ASIGTSGDYTGELF
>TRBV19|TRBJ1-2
ASNPGTGSNYGYT
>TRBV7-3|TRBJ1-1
ASSLWGNTEAF
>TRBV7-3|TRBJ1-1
ASSRSQGRSTEAF
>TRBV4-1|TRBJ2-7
ASSQVHGAVNYEQY
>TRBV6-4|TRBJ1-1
ASSEFEHTEAF
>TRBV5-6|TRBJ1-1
ASSLLGTEAF
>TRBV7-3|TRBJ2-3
ASSSYGGYTDTQY
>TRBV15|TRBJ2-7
ATSTSDRGYEQY
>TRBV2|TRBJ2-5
ASSFGLAGGTKETQY
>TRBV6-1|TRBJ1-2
ASSDTGGYNYGYT
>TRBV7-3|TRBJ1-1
ASSSRGGQTNTEAF
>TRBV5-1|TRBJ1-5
ASSLGPSNQPQH
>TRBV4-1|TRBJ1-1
ASSQVTTGNTEAF
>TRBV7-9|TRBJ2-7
ASSSTGTGGTPYEQY
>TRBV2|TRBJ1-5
ASSAPGRDSNQPQH
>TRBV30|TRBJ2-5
AWTRIETQY